A single sample gave rise to the 17 T cell receptor beta chains below, sequenced in a study of fetal regulatory T cell absence and autoimmunity. The method was immunoSEQ multiplex PCR; TCRdb's version includes in-frame clones alone and lacks a portion of them. The sample yields about 50,000 clones, roughly 80% seen once. The sequencing sample was made of cord blood. These receptors were taken from a newborn boy with IPEX syndrome.

The J gene is TRBJ2-1, the V gene TRBV5-4; TRBD2 matches at 9 bases. V was pared by 2 bases and J by 6 bases, with 3 bases of the junction left unmatched. The V gene's germline CDR1 is SGHNT and CDR2 YYREEE (reference sequence). The CDR3 covers 14 residues. The CDR3 region has the DNA TGTGCCAGCAGCTTCAGCGGGGGGCCCAATGAGCAGTTCTTC. Protein: CASSFSGGPNEQFF.

The genes are TRBV2 and TRBJ1-3, with D uncertain. Trimming left V 2 bases short and J 0 bases short, with 8 bases between. The germline CDR1 and CDR2 sequences are SNHLY and FYNNEI. The CDR3 sequence is 15 residues long. CDR3 nucleotide sequence: TGTGCCAGCAGTGAACCCAGGAGCTCTGGAAACACCATATATTTT. Its protein is CASSEPRSSGNTIYF.

The V gene is TRBV7-9, the J gene TRBJ1-4; 7 bases match TRBD1. J gave up 5 bases and V 2 bases, and 11 bases lay outside the gene matches. From germline, CDR1 is SEHNR and CDR2 FQNEAQ (reference sequence). The CDR3 extends over 17 amino acids. CDR3 in DNA: TGTGCCAGCAGCTTACGGAAGACAGGGAGGCCGAATGAAAAACTGTTTTTT. Residues: CASSLRKTGRPNEKLFF.

V usage is TRBV15 and J usage is TRBJ1-1; D is unresolved. Germline V gene data show CDR1 as LNHNV and CDR2 as YYDKDF (reference sequence). This CDR3 is 14 amino acids long. V was trimmed by 1 base and J by 1 base, leaving 7 bases between them. This chain's CDR3 is CATSRVAGNTEAFF. In DNA, the CDR3 is TGTGCCACCAGCAGAGTGGCAGGGAACACTGAAGCTTTCTTT.

This chain uses TRBV27 with TRBJ1-1; 8 positions match TRBD1. V was clipped by 4 bases and J by 6 bases; unmatched bases: 13. This CDR3 has 16 residues. Germline lookup yields CDR1 MNHEY and CDR2 SMNVEV (reference sequence). The CDR3 region has the DNA TGTGCCAGCAGTTCGTACTATGGGACAGGTTTACCTGAAGCTTTCTTT. Translation gives CASSSYYGTGLPEAFF.

This chain connects TRBV29-1 to TRBJ1-1; perhaps TRBD1 as D (5 bases). In germline, CDR1 is SQVTM, CDR2 ANQGSEA. Trimming removed 5 bases at V and 4 bases at J, with 17 bases between. This CDR3 spans 14 amino acids. CDR3 in DNA: TGCAGCGTTAAAAGGCAGGGCCGAGGCACTGAAGCTTTCTTT. It translates to CSVKRQGRGTEAFF.

This chain connects TRBV10-3 to TRBJ2-3, with 13 nucleotides matching TRBD2. J was trimmed by 5 bases and V by 6 bases; bases with no gene match: 5. Germline-derived CDR1 and CDR2 are ENHRY and SYGVKD. This CDR3 is 15 amino acids long. CDR3 loop: CAIRGTSGTEDTQYF. CDR3 nucleotide sequence: TGTGCCATCAGAGGGACTAGCGGGACCGAAGATACGCAGTATTTT.

The chain carries TRBV12-5 and TRBJ2-7; 11 bases line up with TRBD2. The CDR3 contains 15 residues. J lost 7 bases, V lost 3 bases, and 8 bases had no gene match. CDR1 LGHNT and CDR2 FRNRAP come from the germline V gene. The CDR3 region is CASGFILAGAGEQYF. The CDR3 bases are TGTGCTAGTGGTTTCATACTAGCGGGAGCGGGTGAGCAGTACTTC.

V is TRBV13 and J is TRBJ1-2, with D possibly being TRBD1 (5 bases). The ends were cut back, 0 bases at V and 8 bases at J, with 16 bases in the middle. This CDR3 spans 15 amino acids. Germline CDR1 is PRHDT and CDR2 is FYEKMQ (reference sequence). CDR3 region: CASSLGGGGLAGYTF. CDR3 bases: TGTGCCAGCAGCTTAGGTGGGGGGGGTTTAGCAGGCTACACCTTC.

The chain combines TRBV14 with TRBJ2-2, with D hard to call. V dropped 1 base and J dropped 3 bases, with 6 bases sitting between them. Germline CDR1 and CDR2: SGHDN and FVKESK. This CDR3 has 14 residues. The CDR3 DNA reads as TGTGCCAGCAGCCAAGGACACTACACCGGGGAGCTGTTTTTT. Encoded protein: CASSQGHYTGELFF. Full variable domain (rest looked up from reference TRBV14 and TRBJ2-2): EAGVTQFPSHSVIEKGQTVTLRCDPISGHDNLYWYRRVMGKEIKFLLHFVKESKQDESGMPNNRFLAERTGGTYSTLKVQPAELEDSGVYFCASSQGHYTGELFFGEGSRLTVL.

The V and J genes are TRBV7-9 and TRBJ2-3, with 9 bases aligning to TRBD2. Trimming at V came to 1 base and at J to 2 bases, leaving 4 bases not matched to a gene. Germline V gene data show CDR1 as SEHNR and CDR2 as FQNEAQ (reference sequence). This CDR3 contains 16 residues. As DNA, the CDR3 is TGTGCCAGCAGCTTAGATGCTAGCGGGAACACAGATACGCAGTATTTT. Protein sequence: CASSLDASGNTDTQYF.

The CDR3 sequence is CASRHGRDEQFF. CDR3 nucleotide sequence: TGTGCCAGCAGGCATGGAAGGGATGAGCAGTTCTTC. This chain connects TRBV6-6 to TRBJ2-1; D gene unclear. The CDR3 length is 12 residues. V was shortened by 6 bases and J by 8 bases, with 11 bases between the two germline ends. Germline-derived CDR1 and CDR2 are MNHNY and SVGAGI (reference sequence).

This clone appeared a single time. This chain links TRBV25-1 with TRBJ1-3; weak D call: TRBD1 (5 bases). Germline lookup yields CDR1 MGHDK and CDR2 SYGVNS. This CDR3 has 16 residues. V shed 1 base and J shed 1 base, with 11 bases lying between them. The CDR3 loop reads CASSEFDRLSGNTIYF. The DNA for the CDR3 is TGTGCCAGCAGTGAATTTGACAGACTTTCTGGAAACACCATATATTTT.

V is TRBV29-1 and J is TRBJ1-2; perhaps TRBD1 as D (5 bases). Germline V gives CDR1 SQVTM, CDR2 ANQGSEA. V dropped 6 bases and J dropped 3 bases, with 11 bases sitting between them. This CDR3 has 12 residues. CDR3 sequence reads: CSVDGTDYGYTF. The CDR3 nucleotides are TGCAGCGTGGACGGGACGGACTATGGCTACACCTTC.

The chain combines TRBV19 with TRBJ2-7; 11 bases match TRBD2. Per germline, CDR1 LNHDA and CDR2 SQIVND (reference sequence). The V and J ends lost 0 bases and 2 bases, in that order; junction bases with no gene match: 0. The CDR3 is made up of 15 amino acids. CDR3 loop: CASSIDSGRAYEQYF. The CDR3 nucleotides are TGTGCCAGTAGTATAGATAGCGGGAGGGCCTACGAGCAGTACTTC.

The rearrangement links TRBV19 to TRBJ1-1; D may be TRBD1 (6 bases). V shed 6 bases and J shed 7 bases, with 9 bases lying between them. Germline V lookup: CDR1 LNHDA, CDR2 SQIVND (reference sequence). The CDR3 sequence is 11 residues long. The CDR3 nucleotides read TGTGCCAGTAGCGAGGGGGGTGAAGCTTTCTTT. Translated: CASSEGGEAFF.

The chain has TRBV27 and TRBJ1-3, with D possibly TRBD1 on 6 matching bases. Germline lookup yields CDR1 MNHEY and CDR2 SMNVEV (reference sequence). Trimming stripped 5 bases from V and 2 bases from J, with 13 bases between. The CDR3 totals 15 residues. CDR3 residues: CASSPISGAGNTIYF. The DNA for the CDR3 is TGTGCCAGCAGTCCCATTTCAGGGGCTGGAAACACCATATATTTT.